This T cell receptor (beta chain) was identified during a study of cytomegalovirus exposure and HLA in healthy donors. Study as a whole: Membership in the Caucasian-associated ancestry cluster was found for about four fifths of approximately 400 genotyped donors.

The study, taken as a whole, reports: Follow-up analysis seemed to connect common viral pathogens with several of the most significant clusters identified. Within an earlier analysis, most TCR beta V segments proved productive either about 87% or about 30% of the time. It was in a later analysis that TCR association rates were seen to vary by HLA locus, highest for DRB1 and lowest for HLA-C.

For this clone: Its antigen is still unknown.

The study ran its PCR with 60 Vbeta and 13 Jbeta primers. The assay was immunoSEQ multiplex PCR, and TCRdb's table has in-frame clones only and misses some. The table records about 90,000 clones, roughly 66% of them present only once. This CDR3 is built from 16 residues. Per the germline V gene, CDR1 is MDHEN and CDR2 is SYDVKM. Trimming at V came to 5 bases and at J to 6 bases, leaving 12 bases not matched to a gene. The receptor comes from a man aged 30-40 years in good health and CMV-seronegative. The chain links TRBV28 to TRBJ2-1; 8 nucleotides match TRBD1. Sequenced material: PBMCs. CDR3 nucleotides: TGTGCCAGCAGTCAGAGCCGGGACAGGCGAGGCAATGAGCAGTTCTTC. Its translation: CASSQSRDRRGNEQFF.